This T cell receptor beta chain comes out of a study of T cell responses to AZD1222 COVID-19 vaccine. Clones were sequenced by immunoSEQ multiplex PCR, and TCRdb holds only the in-frame ones, with some missing. The table includes some 130,000 clones, approximately 91% detected once. The germline gives CDR1 MNHNS, CDR2 SASEGT. The CDR3 spans 12 residues. V lost 5 bases, J lost 9 bases, and 14 bases lay in between. The sequences come from peripheral blood, collected 28 days after the second AZD1222 dose. The origin of this receptor is an adult who received the AZD1222 COVID-19 vaccine. The gene calls are TRBV6-1 and TRBJ2-7, with D possibly matching TRBD1 (6 bases). The CDR3 DNA sequence: TGTGCCAGCAGTAAGACAGGTGTTGGGCAGTACTTC. It specifies CASSKTGVGQYF.